This TCR beta chain came from a study of T cell clonotyping in hematopoietic cell transplantation (dated by TCRdb to about 2021). With regard to the full study: Recipient samples taken before transplant were obtained following cytoreduction. A total of some 140 blood samples were gathered in the study from around 40 consecutive transplant recipients along with their related donors. Patients were recruited between September 2015 and 2017 and followed until September 2020 or death. What the study reported, not specific to this receptor: Inverse Simpson Index values from donors and from recipients before transplant predicted broader TCR repertoire diversity after transplant. After transplant, TCR diversity in recipients dropped, and pathologically expanded clonotypes climbed progressively between day 30 and day 180. Sample size was limited, and cells were not sorted, so CD4 and CD8 repertoire contributions could not be separated. Recipient repertoires showed only a small fraction of overlap with donor repertoires, and over 95% appeared de novo at the given depth.

To note about this clone: There is no known antigen for this receptor. No base qualities exist here, and no much larger clone lies one base off it.

TCR beta CDR3 regions were amplified from genomic DNA with the immunoSEQ assay, a bias-controlled multiplex PCR using V- and J-specific primers. In a second PCR step, the CDR3 amplicons were tagged with a proprietary barcode plus Illumina adapter sequences. An Illumina MiSeq instrument was used for sequencing of the CDR3 libraries. As for the original processing: Export and quality control were handled in immunoSEQ Analyzer 3.0, while downstream analyses relied on R Bioconductor and Immunarch. Only productive rearrangements in the normalized downsampled data set went into calculating the repertoire metrics. In the normalized cohort, clonotypes with more than 5 templates were defined as pathologically expanded. The Inverse Simpson Index served as the measure of repertoire diversity. To capture all clonotypes, CMV-specificity analyses were performed on the non-normalized data set. In TCRdb, the immuneACCESS table is reduced to in-frame sequences with V and J assigned. These tables do not hold every clone; where another copy was compared, an unresolved V gene accounts for under half, and the others remain unexplained. The V and J calls and the clone size are those of that table, but D and trimming were determined from the DNA. The table for this sample lists roughly 27,000 clones; about 79% of them were counted only once. Approximately 24% of the sample is taken by the ten largest.

The time point label on this specimen signifies: recipient sample about 28 days before transplant, after cytoreduction. Blood samples were obtained from recipients approximately 28 days before transplant and at days 30, 100 and 180 after transplant. Nuclei Lysis Solution was used to extract genomic DNA from fresh or cryopreserved unfractionated peripheral blood mononuclear cells. V and J are truncated by 8 bases and 5 bases respectively, leaving an intervening sequence of 9 bases. The germline V gene sets CDR1 to SGHNT and CDR2 to YENEEA. The CDR3 has 12 amino acids, counting the end cysteine and phenylalanine. Only the CDR3 portion is preserved as DNA: 36 bases, with reading frame beginning at the first base.

The clonotype comes from a woman in her sixties or seventies with acute myeloid leukemia. Some clones in this sample may be carry-over from other donors' samples. This receptor chain uses TRBV11-3 and TRBJ2-2; the D gene assignment is ambiguous. Source: peripheral blood mononuclear cells, taken before stem cell transplant. The DNA reads TGTGCCAGCGGCCTGGGGACCGGGGAGCTGTTTTTT. This sequence encodes CASGLGTGELFF.